These 18 T cell receptor beta chains share one sample of origin, sequenced in a study of Graves' ophthalmopathy and Graves' hyperthyroidism. The study amplified TCR beta CDR3 regions using RNA transcripts. Amplification began with first-round RT-PCR using HTBI primers, then second-round multiplex PCR was performed. TCRdb called the multiplex PCR reads again in MiXCR, with one record for every CDR3 protein. The sample gives 300,000 to 400,000 distinct CDR3 sequences, about 18% of which show up once; around 2.4% is in the top ten. What was sequenced was peripheral blood. These receptors all come from an adult woman with stable Graves' hyperthyroidism.

As to this clonotype: The junction differs from germline at one of its ends, possibly a read error. The V gene is TRBV6-2 or TRBV6-3, the J gene TRBJ1-1; D remains unclear. Germline CDR1 MNHEY, CDR2 SVGEGT. This CDR3 contains 13 residues. For the CDR3, the DNA is TGTGCCAGCAGGCAACTCCGGCACACCGAAGCTTTCTTT. This encodes CASRQLRHTEAFF.

This clonotype came up many times. The V and J genes are TRBV30 and TRBJ2-2; D remains ambiguous. This CDR3 is built from 13 residues. From germline, CDR1 is GTSNPN and CDR2 SVGIG (reference sequence). V was pared by 8 bases and J by 3 bases, with 13 bases between. In DNA, the CDR3 is TGTGCCGTCCCGTCTGGTTACACCGGGGAGCTGTTTTTT. Translating it yields CAVPSGYTGELFF.

This clonotype was seen many times. V usage is TRBV6-4 and J usage is TRBJ1-1; D might be TRBD1 (5 bases). Trimming pared 6 bases from V and 1 base from J, leaving 21 bases between. CDR1 is MRHNA, CDR2 SNTAGT, per germline. CDR3 length: 17 amino acids. DNA for the CDR3: TGTGCCAGCAGGTCAACGGGACGGACTTTCTCGAACACTGAAGCTTTCTTT. Translating gives CASRSTGRTFSNTEAFF.

This clonotype appeared many times. V is TRBV6-1 and J is TRBJ1-2, with 7 bases matching TRBD1. The germline gives CDR1 MNHNS, CDR2 SASEGT. The V and J ends lost 6 bases and 5 bases, in that order; junction bases with no gene match: 12. The CDR3 sequence is 15 residues long. As DNA, the CDR3 is TGTGCCAGCAGGTCTGACAGGGATCCCCTTTATGGCTACACCTTC. Amino acids: CASRSDRDPLYGYTF.

The chain recombines TRBV3-1 with TRBJ2-7; the match to TRBD1 covers 8 bases. Germline V lookup: CDR1 LGHDT, CDR2 YNNKEL (reference sequence). Losses at the gene ends were 6 bases for V and 3 bases for J; bases not matched to a gene: 7. This CDR3 contains 14 residues. The CDR3 is CASSEGQEIYEQYF. Here the CDR3 DNA reads TGTGCCAGCAGTGAGGGACAGGAGATCTACGAGCAGTACTTC.

This clonotype came up many times. The rearrangement links TRBV7-9 to TRBJ2-4; D is unresolved. Germline V gene data show CDR1 as SEHNR and CDR2 as FQNEAQ (reference sequence). V lost 6 bases and J lost 0, with 18 bases in between. CDR3 size: 17 residues. CDR3 in amino acids: CASSGLGGNLAKNIQYF. The DNA of the CDR3 is TGTGCCAGCAGTGGCTTGGGTGGAAATCTAGCCAAAAACATTCAGTACTTC.

This clonotype was detected many times. The chain combines TRBV9 with TRBJ1-2, with D unresolved. V shed 4 bases and J shed 4 bases, with 17 bases lying between them. This CDR3 region has 15 residues. CDR1 is SGDLS, CDR2 YYNGEE, per germline. The CDR3 nucleotides read TGTGCCAGCAGCCCCGATCCGTTCGGTGGCTATGGCTACACCTTC. Encoded protein: CASSPDPFGGYGYTF. Supplemented by reference TRBV9 and TRBJ1-2, the full variable domain reads DSGVTQTPKHLITATGQRVTLRCSPRSGDLSVYWYQQSLDQGLQFLIQYYNGEERAKGNILERFSAQQFPDLHSELNLSSLELGDSALYFCASSPDPFGGYGYTFGSGTRLTVV.

About this clonotype itself: A much more abundant neighbour one base away suggests this may be a read error. This chain joins TRBV28 and TRBJ1-5; a possible D gene is TRBD1 (5 bases). This CDR3 is 14 amino acids long. Germline V gene lookup returns CDR1 MDHEN and CDR2 SYDVKM. CDR3 protein: CACSPGGDNQPQHF. The CDR3 DNA reads as TGTGCCTGCAGTCCCGGAGGGGACAATCAGCCCCAGCATTTT.

The V and J genes are TRBV28 and TRBJ2-7; 11 nucleotides align to TRBD1. The J segment lost 1 base and the V segment lost 2 bases, leaving 4 bases of the junction unmatched. This CDR3 has 16 residues. Germline CDR1 reads MDHEN; CDR2 reads SYDVKM. The CDR3 sequence: CASSLGGQGGSYEQYF. The DNA of the CDR3 is TGTGCCAGCAGTTTAGGGGGACAGGGGGGATCCTACGAGCAGTACTTC.

There are many counts of this clonotype. The chain links TRBV27 to TRBJ2-5, with D possibly being TRBD2 (5 bases). The V gene lost 0 bases and the J gene lost 5 bases, with 7 bases spanning the gap. This CDR3 contains 13 residues. Germline CDR1 and CDR2: MNHEY and SMNVEV (reference sequence). CDR3 residues: CASSLSPGETQYF. The CDR3 DNA reads TGTGCCAGCAGTTTATCTCCGGGGGAGACCCAGTACTTC.

This clonotype has at least ten counts. The V and J genes are TRBV28 and TRBJ1-5; 7 nucleotides align to TRBD1. V trimming: 4 bases; J trimming: 5 bases; junction bases outside the gene matches: 5. CDR3 size: 14 residues. In germline, CDR1 is MDHEN, CDR2 SYDVKM. DNA of the CDR3: TGTGCCAGCAGTTCCGACAGGGCCTATCAGCCCCAGCATTTT. Residues: CASSSDRAYQPQHF.

A word on this clonotype: At one end the junction does not follow the germline gene, possibly because of a read error. The V gene is TRBV11-2, the J gene TRBJ1-5; a weak D match, TRBD1 (6 bases). Germline lookup yields CDR1 SGHAT and CDR2 FQNNGV. The CDR3 runs to 16 residues. The CDR3 region has the DNA TGTGCCAACAGCCCTACGCGGGGGCCTCGCAATCAGCCCCAGCATTTT. Its protein is CANSPTRGPRNQPQHF.

This clonotype was seen ten or more times. The J gene is TRBJ2-3, the V gene TRBV19; D gene unclear. In germline, CDR1 is LNHDA, CDR2 SQIVND (reference sequence). The CDR3 is 15 residues long. Trimming removed 8 bases from V and 2 bases from J, with 17 bases in between. CDR3 region: CASPIGEVSTDTQYF. As DNA, the CDR3 is TGTGCCAGTCCGATAGGCGAGGTTTCCACAGATACGCAGTATTTT.

This clonotype appeared many times. The chain links TRBV6-1 to TRBJ2-7, with 8 nucleotides matching TRBD2. Germline CDR1 and CDR2: MNHNS and SASEGT. This CDR3 has 15 residues. Losses at the gene ends were 2 bases for V and 3 bases for J; bases not matched to a gene: 6. The CDR3 region has the DNA TGTGCCAGCAGTGAATTGGCGGGAGGTCTCTACGAGCAGTACTTC. Encoded protein: CASSELAGGLYEQYF.

The rearrangement joins TRBV24-1 to TRBJ2-5, with 11 bases aligning to TRBD2. J lost 2 bases, V lost 0 bases, and 4 bases had no gene match. Germline values: CDR1 KGHDR, CDR2 SFDVKD. This CDR3 is 17 amino acids long. The CDR3 coding sequence is TGTGCCACCAGTGATTTGACTAGCGGGAGAGCTCAAGAGACCCAGTACTTC. Its translation: CATSDLTSGRAQETQYF.

This clonotype was counted at least ten times. The J gene is TRBJ2-5, the V gene TRBV18; 7 bases fit TRBD2. V shed 8 bases, J shed 2 bases, and the junction held 5 bases outside the gene matches. CDR1 and CDR2 (germline): KGHSH, LQKENI. The length of the CDR3 is 13 residues. CDR3 region: CASSPGLQETQYF. The CDR3 DNA follows: TGTGCCAGCAGCCCGGGACTACAAGAGACCCAGTACTTC.

The chain joins TRBV18 to TRBJ1-1; TRBD1 might be the D (5 bases). V was shortened by 3 bases and J by 3 bases, with 11 bases between the two germline ends. Germline V gene sequence: CDR1 KGHSH, CDR2 LQKENI. This CDR3 region has 14 residues. CDR3 residues: CASSPGLGDTEAFF. The CDR3 DNA reads TGTGCCAGCTCACCGGGACTGGGGGACACTGAAGCTTTCTTT.

As for this clonotype: A read error is possible here, since a much larger clone lies one base away. The CDR3 ends on some other residue instead of the conserved phenylalanine or tryptophan, so this is likely a read error. The V call is TRBV12-3 or TRBV12-4, the J call TRBJ1-5, with TRBD1 identical over 7 bases. This CDR3 is built from 14 residues. The V segment lost 6 bases and the J segment 1 base; nucleotides outside the gene matches: 3. CDR3 in amino acids: CASSGQASNQPQHV. DNA of the CDR3: TGTGCCAGCAGCGGACAGGCCAGCAATCAGCCCCAGCATGTT.